Listed below are T cell receptor beta chains from one sample, sequenced in a study of blood T cell repertoires in COVID-19. This table comes from immunoSEQ multiplex PCR, and its TCRdb copy is limited to in-frame clones, with some not included. The sample lists about 360,000 clones; more than 75% were seen once. The sequenced sample was peripheral blood. The source is a human donor with acute or convalescent COVID-19. The donor label of this sample is uncertain. Both conserved end residues are part of each CDR3. D genes are given only for firm matches. For some rows the clone size is stated as once, few or many, or as a class when expanded; others skip it.

>-|-|TRBJ2-2|TRBV5-1
CASSGQATNTGELFF
TGCGCCAGCAGCGGCCAGGCTACGAACACCGGGGAGCTGTTTTTT
>-|-|TRBJ2-6|TRBV6-5
CASSYVRYSGANVLTF
TGTGCCAGCAGTTACGTCAGATACTCTGGGGCCAACGTCCTGACTTTC
>-|-|TRBJ2-7|TRBV10-1
CASSEGAPPYEQYF
TGCGCCAGCAGTGAGGGGGCCCCGCCCTACGAGCAGTACTTC
>TRBD2|-|TRBJ2-3|TRBV7-9
CASSLGLAGSTDTQYF
TGTGCCAGCAGTTTGGGACTAGCGGGGAGCACAGATACGCAGTATTTT
>TRBD2|-|TRBJ2-1|TRBV18
CASSDSIAGGPYNEQFF
TGTGCCAGCTCAGATTCTATAGCGGGGGGGCCATACAATGAGCAGTTCTTC
>-|once|TRBJ2-5|TRBV30
CAWSPGGRETQYF
TGTGCCTGGAGTCCGGGGGGCCGAGAGACCCAGTACTTC
>-|few|TRBJ1-1|TRBV14
CASSQGQRWTEAFF
TGTGCCAGCAGCCAAGGACAGAGGTGGACTGAAGCTTTCTTT
>-|-|TRBJ1-1|TRBV18
CASSPRLPTQGTEAFF
TGTGCCAGCTCACCACGGTTACCCACTCAGGGGACTGAAGCTTTCTTT
>-|-|TRBJ1-1|TRBV10-2
CASTFAFSNTEAFF
TGCGCCAGCACGTTCGCGTTTTCTAACACTGAAGCTTTCTTT
>-|few|TRBJ2-7|TRBV6-1
CASSEVALYEQYF
TGTGCCAGCAGTGAAGTGGCCCTGTACGAGCAGTACTTC
>TRBD2|-|TRBJ2-7|TRBV7-6
CASSPGLAGAPYEQYF
TGTGCCAGCAGCCCTGGACTAGCGGGGGCACCCTACGAGCAGTACTTC
>-|-|TRBJ2-7|TRBV10-2
CASPGLPYEQYF
TGCGCCAGCCCAGGGCTGCCCTACGAGCAGTACTTC
>-|-|TRBJ2-5|TRBV3-1/TRBV3-2
CASSFPAGVETQYF
TGTGCCAGCAGCTTCCCCGCAGGGGTAGAGACCCAGTACTTC
>-|-|TRBJ1-4|TRBV4-1
CASSQDRRGIANEKLFF
TGCGCCAGCAGCCAAGATCGTAGAGGGATTGCTAATGAAAAACTGTTTTTT
>TRBD1|-|TRBJ1-5|TRBV18
CASSPRDRGAPQHF
TGTGCCAGCTCACCACGGGACAGGGGAGCGCCCCAGCATTTT
>TRBD2|-|TRBJ2-3|TRBV7-9
CASSPSIMAGGTDTQYF
TGTGCCAGCAGCCCTTCGATAATGGCGGGAGGTACAGATACGCAGTATTTT
>-|-|TRBJ1-6|TRBV18
CASSPMTVDNSPLHF
TGTGCCAGCTCACCAATGACAGTTGATAATTCACCCCTCCACTTT
>-|-|TRBJ1-5|TRBV6-6
CASSSSTGSNQPQHF
TGTGCCAGCAGTTCCTCGACAGGTAGCAATCAGCCCCAGCATTTT
>-|-|TRBJ1-5|TRBV11-2
CASSLSQGLQPQHF
TGTGCCAGCAGCTTGTCACAGGGTTTGCAGCCCCAGCATTTT
>TRBD2|once|TRBJ2-3|TRBV6-5
CASSSPSGTTDTQYF
TGTGCCAGCAGTTCACCTAGCGGAACCACAGATACGCAGTATTTT
>-|-|TRBJ2-1|TRBV19
CASSKATGISQGQFF
TGTGCCAGTAGTAAAGCGACAGGCATCTCACAAGGGCAGTTCTTC
>-|-|TRBJ1-2|TRBV29-1
CSVEGDYRTVYGYTF
TGCAGCGTTGAAGGGGATTACCGGACAGTTTATGGCTACACCTTC
>-|-|TRBJ2-1|TRBV28
CASRPPNRVNEQFF
TGTGCCAGCAGACCACCCAACAGGGTAAATGAGCAGTTCTTC
>-|-|TRBJ1-5|TRBV18
CASSPIQGSNQPQHF
TGTGCCAGCTCACCGATCCAGGGTAGCAATCAGCCCCAGCATTTT
>TRBD2|few|TRBJ2-7|TRBV7-2
CASSPQLAGGKEQYF
TGTGCCAGCAGCCCACAACTAGCGGGGGGCAAAGAGCAGTACTTC
>TRBD2|few|TRBJ2-3|TRBV27
CASSLNWEGSKYF
TGTGCCAGCAGTTTGAATTGGGAGGGCTCTAAGTATTTT
>TRBD1|-|TRBJ1-2|TRBV6-2/TRBV6-3
CASSDRAWGYTF
TGTGCCAGCAGCGACAGGGCATGGGGCTACACCTTC
>-|-|TRBJ1-2|TRBV27
CASSFAGGAVYGYTF
TGTGCCAGCAGTTTCGCGGGGGGAGCAGTCTATGGCTACACCTTC
>-|-|TRBJ1-3|TRBV2
CASRTALSGNTIYF
TGTGCCAGCAGGACAGCCCTCTCTGGAAACACCATATATTTT